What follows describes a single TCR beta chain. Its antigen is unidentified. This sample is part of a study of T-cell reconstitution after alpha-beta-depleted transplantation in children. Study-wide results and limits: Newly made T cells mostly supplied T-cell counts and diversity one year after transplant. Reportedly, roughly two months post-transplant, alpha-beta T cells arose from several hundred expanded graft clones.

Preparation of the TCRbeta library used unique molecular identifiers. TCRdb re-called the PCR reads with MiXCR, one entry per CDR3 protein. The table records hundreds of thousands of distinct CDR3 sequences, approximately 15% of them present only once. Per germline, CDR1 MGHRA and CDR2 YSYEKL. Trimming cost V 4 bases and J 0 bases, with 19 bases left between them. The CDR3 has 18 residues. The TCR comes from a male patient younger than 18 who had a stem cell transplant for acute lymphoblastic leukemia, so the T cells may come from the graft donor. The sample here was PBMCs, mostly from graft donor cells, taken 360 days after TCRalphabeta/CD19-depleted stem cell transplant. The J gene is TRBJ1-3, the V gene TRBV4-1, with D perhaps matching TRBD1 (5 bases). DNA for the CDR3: TGCGCCAGCAGCCCAACGGGATGGGGACGGAGCTCTGGAAACACCATATATTTT. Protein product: CASSPTGWGRSSGNTIYF.